The clone carrying this T cell receptor (beta chain) was detected a few times. Its antigen is as yet unknown. Together with a sample-barcoded 5' primer, a J-beta primer mix was included in a second PCR lasting about 7 to 12 cycles. All samples yielded 3 million or more CDR3-containing paired-end reads. TCRdb re-called the 5' RACE reads with MiXCR, one entry per CDR3 protein. The sample records about 1,400,000 distinct CDR3 sequences, approximately 38% being singletons. The data belong to a study of blood T cells in healthy people across ages. For the study at large: Template switching retrieved approximately one barcoded beta molecule for each two T cells. Study-wide points: TCR beta diversity, measured per million T cells, fell in a roughly linear way with age. Long-lived donors had more naive CD4+ cells and higher diversity than aged donors.

The trim removed 5 bases at V and 2 bases at J, leaving 19 bases unmatched. This CDR3 contains 19 residues. Looked up from germline, CDR1 is SEHNR and CDR2 is FQNEAQ (reference sequence). The sequencing input was blood. This clonotype was obtained from a woman younger than 35 in good health. V usage is TRBV7-9 and J usage is TRBJ2-3; 7 bases map to TRBD1. This CDR3 is CASSPPTTDRDKPTDTQYF. CDR3 bases: TGTGCCAGCAGCCCCCCGACCACTGACAGGGACAAACCCACAGATACGCAGTATTTT.